Sequencing of this T cell receptor (beta chain) was carried out in a study of blood T cell repertoires in COVID-19 (dated by TCRdb to the early 2020s). For the wider study: Samples from collaborators originated in the United States, Italy and Spain and spanned both the acute and convalescent phases of COVID-19. A de-identified subject ID, COVID-19 status, age in years and sex were almost always included in the sample metadata. The repertoires were released in a freely available public database meant as a resource for research on the immune response to SARS-CoV-2. The samples were drawn from two sources: the first 160 participants of the ongoing ImmuneRACE study, and 1,254 subjects contributed by 6 global collaborators. Subjects who had been exposed to COVID-19, were actively infected with it, or had recovered from it provided the deeply sampled blood TCRbeta repertoires that made up the dataset. The material from the prospective study consisted of cDNA or gDNA derived from T cells, B-cell-depleted T cells, or PBMCs. Where available, HLA class I and class II types were taken from metadata supplied by the sample provider and were not determined by assay-based typing. Beyond this particular receptor, the publication reports: The amount of clinical and demographic metadata varied by source and participant and was provided uncurated.

TCRbeta CDR3 regions were amplified from genomic DNA using the immunoSEQ Assay, a bias-controlled multiplex PCR. In the original analysis: The number of nucleated cells in each sample was estimated by amplification of reference gene primers within the assay. To quantify the absolute abundance of each unique TCRbeta CDR3 rearrangement, sequence reads were collapsed and filtered. For each sample, productive Simpson clonality was calculated as the square root of Simpson's diversity index across productive rearrangements. TCRdb stores this immuneACCESS table with in-frame sequences only. Part of the clones is absent; in the studies checked, under half of the shortfall reflects unresolved V genes, and no reason is known for the rest. V and J calls and clone size are as listed in that table; D and trimming were resolved from the DNA. The sample table contains about 310,000 clones; only one count was recorded for about 90% of them. Jointly, the top ten make up more than 0.85% of the sample.

To note about this clone: No cognate antigen has been identified for it. Base qualities are missing; no much larger clone stands one base away.

One collaborating source in Seattle enrolled patients while the patients were actively infected and followed the patients over time throughout the course of disease. Whole blood was collected in K2EDTA tubes by collaborating institutions according to the institutions' own protocols. For TCRbeta analysis, collaborators shipped samples in one of three forms: frozen whole blood, isolated PBMCs, or DNA extracted from either of those sample types. The CDR1 and CDR2 encoded by the germline V gene are SGHTA and FQGNSA. Germline trimming amounts to 5 bases on V and 5 bases on J, with 7 as the count of junction bases outside the gene matches. The cysteine opens and the phenylalanine closes a CDR3 of 14 amino acids. Just the 42-base CDR3 DNA is kept, in frame starting at base 1.

This clonotype originated in a woman aged 40 to 50 with COVID-19, enrolled during active disease. The chain links TRBV7-2 with TRBJ2-5; 8 central bases correspond to TRBD2. The sequenced material came from peripheral blood. The CDR3 protein is CASSPQTSEETQYF. The nucleotide sequence is TGTGCCAGCAGCCCACAGACTAGCGAGGAGACCCAGTACTTC.